This passage covers 19 T cell receptor beta chains from one sample sequenced in a study of shared T cell receptors in the human thymus. Libraries were prepared by immunoSEQ multiplex PCR; TCRdb keeps only in-frame clonotypes and omits some of them. The profile covers 640,000 or so clones, with more than 70% appearing a single time and just under 0.0095% taken by the ten largest. The sample also formed part of further work on human thymus T cells.

Sequencing was carried out using thymocytes. The receptors were sampled from a boy under two years old with a congenital heart defect.

This clone has only a few counts. The chain is built from TRBV28 and TRBJ1-1, with TRBD1 as a possible D gene (6 bases). Germline values: CDR1 MDHEN, CDR2 SYDVKM. The CDR3 length is 15 residues. The germline V and J ends were trimmed by 6 bases and 2 bases, with 16 bases remaining between them. The CDR3 protein is CASRGARQPNTEAFF. The CDR3 DNA reads TGTGCCAGCAGGGGGGCTCGGCAGCCTAACACTGAAGCTTTCTTT.

This clone was observed a few times. The V call is TRBV6-1, the J call TRBJ1-2, with TRBD1 matching over 9 bases. Looked up from germline, CDR1 is MNHNS and CDR2 is SASEGT. V lost 3 bases and J lost 2; bases outside the gene matches: 1. The CDR3 spans 14 residues. DNA of the CDR3: TGTGCCAGCAGTGAGGACAGGGGAAACTATGGCTACACCTTC. This sequence encodes CASSEDRGNYGYTF.

The CDR3 nucleotides are TGTGCCAGCAGTGGCCCCGGGGGTCTCACAGATACGCAGTATTTT. This translates into CASSGPGGLTDTQYF. The chain has TRBV6-1 and TRBJ2-3, with D possibly matching TRBD2 (6 bases). This CDR3 contains 15 residues. Trimming took off 4 bases at V and 2 bases at J, with 13 bases between the two ends. Germline CDR1 reads MNHNS; CDR2 reads SASEGT.

The V and J genes are TRBV7-9 and TRBJ1-2; 10 bases match TRBD1. V lost 7 bases to trimming and J lost 5 bases; unmatched junction nucleotides: 10. The CDR3 sequence is 15 residues long. Looked up from germline, CDR1 is SEHNR and CDR2 is FQNEAQ (reference sequence). Written as DNA, the CDR3 is TGTGCCAGCATGAAACCCGAGGGACAGGGGTATGGCTACACCTTC. Protein sequence: CASMKPEGQGYGYTF.

The chain recombines TRBV12-5 with TRBJ1-2, with unresolved D. V shed 0 bases and J shed 1 base, with 12 bases lying between them. The CDR3 covers 16 residues. CDR1 and CDR2 (germline): LGHNT, FRNRAP. The CDR3 nucleotides are TGTGCTAGTGGTTTGGTATACCCGGGATATAACTATGGCTACACCTTC. Amino acids: CASGLVYPGYNYGYTF.

This clone was detected only once. The chain couples TRBV11-2 to TRBJ1-1, with a possible D match to TRBD1 (5 bases). This CDR3 has 15 residues. V lost 2 bases to trimming and J lost 4 bases, with 14 bases between them. Germline CDR1 SGHAT, CDR2 FQNNGV. CDR3: CASSLWDSWGTEAFF. The DNA for the CDR3 is TGTGCCAGCAGCTTATGGGACTCCTGGGGCACTGAAGCTTTCTTT.

The chain uses TRBV30 and TRBJ1-6, with TRBD1 matching 7 bases. Unmatched junction bases numbered 6, after V lost 0 bases and J lost 7 bases. CDR1 GTSNPN and CDR2 SVGIG come from the germline V gene (reference sequence). The CDR3 sequence is 15 residues long. The CDR3 region is CAWSVPGQTNSPLHF. In DNA form, the CDR3 reads TGTGCCTGGAGTGTTCCGGGACAGACGAATTCACCCCTCCACTTT.

The chain has TRBV18 and TRBJ2-1; 8 bases line up with TRBD2. The CDR3 covers 15 residues. The V and J ends lost 0 bases and 8 bases, in that order; junction bases with no gene match: 6. CDR1 and CDR2 (germline): KGHSH, LQKENI. The CDR3 sequence: CASSPPFSGNYEQFF. In DNA form, the CDR3 reads TGTGCCAGCTCACCACCGTTTAGCGGGAACTATGAGCAGTTCTTC.

The chain couples TRBV7-2 to TRBJ2-7; no definite D call. Trimming removed 1 base from V and 0 bases from J, with 13 bases in between. The CDR3 contains 16 residues. Germline V gene sequence: CDR1 SGHTA, CDR2 FQGNSA. The DNA of the CDR3 is TGTGCCAGCAGCTTAGTCGAGAACTCGAGCTCCTACGAGCAGTACTTC. This sequence encodes CASSLVENSSSYEQYF.

This clone came up once. V gene TRBV16 combines with J gene TRBJ2-1; tentatively, D is TRBD2 (5 bases). In germline, CDR1 is KGHSY, CDR2 FQNENV. V lost 10 bases and J 8 bases, leaving 18 bases between the germline ends. This CDR3 is 13 amino acids long. CDR3 in amino acids: CAITSGEPHEQFF. In nucleotides, the CDR3 is TGTGCCATTACTAGTGGCGAACCCCATGAGCAGTTCTTC.

The chain joins TRBV6-1 to TRBJ2-7, with D maybe TRBD1 (5 bases). Germline CDR1 is MNHNS and CDR2 is SASEGT. This CDR3 has 14 residues. Trimming removed 1 base at V and 4 bases at J, with 11 bases between. Here the CDR3 DNA reads TGTGCCAGCAGTGAAGTTTTATCAGGGTACGAGCAGTACTTC. Protein: CASSEVLSGYEQYF.

This chain joins TRBV9 and TRBJ1-1, with a weak D call TRBD1 (6 bases). With 4 bases removed from V and 0 bases from J, the gap between germline ends came to 13 bases. This CDR3 has 15 amino acids. CDR1 is SGDLS and CDR2 is YYNGEE in the germline V gene. This chain's CDR3 is CASSPGEGMNTEAFF. CDR3 nucleotides: TGTGCCAGCAGCCCAGGGGAGGGGATGAACACTGAAGCTTTCTTT.

The chain employs TRBV15 and TRBJ2-7; D gene unclear. This CDR3 contains 14 residues. Trimming stripped 6 bases from V and 5 bases from J, with 17 bases between. From germline, CDR1 is LNHNV and CDR2 YYDKDF (reference sequence). CDR3 DNA: TGTGCCACCAGTATTGTAGTCCGCCCGAACGAGCAGTACTTC. It specifies CATSIVVRPNEQYF.

This chain joins TRBV6-1 and TRBJ1-5, with TRBD1 matching over 8 bases. With V trimmed by 2 bases and J by 5 bases, 17 bases remained unmatched. Germline lookup yields CDR1 MNHNS and CDR2 SASEGT. The CDR3 contains 19 residues. The CDR3 here is CASSEQSGTGIQIHQPQHF. The CDR3 DNA sequence: TGTGCCAGCAGTGAACAGTCCGGGACAGGTATCCAAATTCATCAGCCCCAGCATTTT.

V gene TRBV2 combines with J gene TRBJ1-1; 7 bases map to TRBD1. The CDR3 loop spans 15 amino acids. V lost 6 bases to trimming and J lost 2 bases; unmatched junction nucleotides: 9. The germline V gene encodes CDR1 SNHLY and CDR2 FYNNEI. CDR3 amino acids: CASSARGTANTEAFF. The CDR3 region has the DNA TGTGCCAGCAGCGCACGCGGGACAGCCAACACTGAAGCTTTCTTT.

The chain has TRBV11-2 and TRBJ2-1; 7 nucleotides agree with TRBD2. V lost 7 bases to trimming and J lost 0 bases; unmatched junction nucleotides: 12. CDR3 length: 17 amino acids. The V gene's germline CDR1 is SGHAT and CDR2 FQNNGV. CDR3 protein: CASTETGRGDSYNEQFF. As DNA, the CDR3 is TGTGCCAGCACCGAAACGGGACGGGGGGACTCCTACAATGAGCAGTTCTTC.

With respect to this clone: The junction and the germline gene differ at one end; a read error may be behind it. This chain connects TRBV5-7 to TRBJ1-4, with D unresolved. TRBV5-7 is annotated as an ORF whose role is uncertain. The CDR3 runs 12 residues. The CDR3 region has the DNA TGTGCCAACCAAGAAGGATCCGACTTTGGTCGTTTT. This codes for CANQEGSDFGRF.

DNA for the CDR3: TGTGCCTGGAGTGTAGGTGGCGGGAGCCATGGTTGGGAGCAGTACTTC. It is translated as CAWSVGGGSHGWEQYF. V and J are TRBV30 and TRBJ2-7, with 7 nucleotides matching TRBD2. Germline CDR1 reads GTSNPN; CDR2 reads SVGIG (reference sequence). After removal of 0 bases from V and 7 bases from J, the junction contained 15 bases not matched to a gene. The CDR3 length is 16 residues.

This clone has a handful of counts. Other DNA sequences in this sample translate to the same CDR3. The V call is TRBV5-1, the J call TRBJ1-6; 9 nucleotides align to TRBD1. CDR3 size: 15 residues. The V gene end was trimmed by 7 bases and the J gene end by 4 bases; junction bases not matched to a gene: 6. Germline loops: CDR1 SGHRS, CDR2 YFSETQ. The CDR3 nucleotides read TGCGCCAGCCGAGACAGGGGGAGTTATAATTCACCCCTCCACTTT. Encoded protein: CASRDRGSYNSPLHF.